Described below is a single T cell receptor (beta chain) sequence and its context. In the source study's methods: Quantification of nucleated cells was approximated via reference gene primer amplification. TCRdb's table, derived via immunoSEQ multiplex PCR, lists solely in-frame clones and lacks some. V and J calls and clone size are copied from that table; D and trimming were computed from the DNA. This table holds roughly 29,000 clones, 89% found once. This record belongs to a study of blood T cell repertoires in COVID-19. In germline, CDR1 is SGHNT, CDR2 YYREEE (reference sequence). The CDR3 has 17 residues. The V segment lost 4 bases and the J segment 1 base; nucleotides outside the gene matches: 9.

The specimen sequenced was peripheral blood. This sequence joins TRBV5-4 and TRBJ2-3, with 10 bases fitting TRBD2. The receptor comes from a human donor in a cohort sampled during active COVID-19. The CDR3 nucleotides read TGTGCCAGCAGCCTGGGAGCGCTAGCGGGGGGCACAGATACGCAGTATTTT. Its protein product is CASSLGALAGGTDTQYF. Using reference TRBV5-4 and TRBJ2-3 for the parts outside the CDR3, the full variable domain is ETGVTQSPTHLIKTRGQQVTLRCSSQSGHNTVSWYQQALGQGPQFIFQYYREEENGRGNFPPRFSGLQFPNYSSELNVNALELDDSALYLCASSLGALAGGTDTQYFGPGTRLTVL.